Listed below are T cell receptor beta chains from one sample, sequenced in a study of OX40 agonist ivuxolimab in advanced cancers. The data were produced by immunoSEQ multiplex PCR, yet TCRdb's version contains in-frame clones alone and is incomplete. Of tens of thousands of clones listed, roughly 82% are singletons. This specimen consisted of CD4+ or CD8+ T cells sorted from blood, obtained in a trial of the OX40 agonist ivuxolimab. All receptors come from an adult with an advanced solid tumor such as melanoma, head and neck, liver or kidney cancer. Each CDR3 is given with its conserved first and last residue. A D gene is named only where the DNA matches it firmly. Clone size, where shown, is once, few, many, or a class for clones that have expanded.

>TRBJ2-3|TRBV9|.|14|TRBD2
TGTGCCAGCAGCCCCCCGGGGGGGTCAAATACGCAGTATTTT
CASSPPGGSNTQYF
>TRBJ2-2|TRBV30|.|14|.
TGTGCCTGGAGTAGGAACAGCAACACCGGGGAGCTGTTTTTT
CAWSRNSNTGELFF
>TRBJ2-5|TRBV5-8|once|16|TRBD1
TGTGCCAGCAGCTTAACAGGGGCCAGATCCGCAGAGACCCAGTACTTC
CASSLTGARSAETQYF
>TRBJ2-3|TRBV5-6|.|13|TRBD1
TGTGCCAGCAGCAGGACAGGGACAGATACGCAGTATTTT
CASSRTGTDTQYF
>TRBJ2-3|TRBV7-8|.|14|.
TGTGCCAGCAGCTTAGACCGGGCCTCCGATACGCAGTATTTT
CASSLDRASDTQYF
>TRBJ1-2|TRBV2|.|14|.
TGTGCCAGCAGTGAAGCACGACAGACTAATGGCTACACCTTC
CASSEARQTNGYTF
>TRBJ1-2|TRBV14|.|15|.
TGTGCCAGCAGCCAAGATCTTGGAGGGCGGGATGGCTACACCTTC
CASSQDLGGRDGYTF
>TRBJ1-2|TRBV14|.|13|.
TGTGCCAGCAGCCCCGGCCCTGGCTATGGCTACACCTTC
CASSPGPGYGYTF
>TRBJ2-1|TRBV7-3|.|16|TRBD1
TGTGCCAGCAGCCGCTCCGGACAGGGGGAGTTGGATGAGCAGTTCTTC
CASSRSGQGELDEQFF
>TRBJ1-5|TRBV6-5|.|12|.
TGTGCCAGCAGGCCTGGCTCTGGGCCCCAGCATTTT
CASRPGSGPQHF
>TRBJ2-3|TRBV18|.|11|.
TGTGCCAGCTCACCAGAACTTACGCAGTATTTT
CASSPELTQYF
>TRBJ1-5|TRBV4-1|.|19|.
TGCGCCAGCAGCCAAGCCCCGGGAGCTCAAACCGCCCCCGGTCAGCCCCAGCATTTT
CASSQAPGAQTAPGQPQHF
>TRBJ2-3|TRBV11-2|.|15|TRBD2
TGTGCCAGCAGCTTATCCGGGGGGGCCGGAGATACGCAGTATTTT
CASSLSGGAGDTQYF
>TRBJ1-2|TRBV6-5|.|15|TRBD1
TGTGCCAGCAGTCGGGGGACAGGGCTTGGCTATGGCTACACCTTC
CASSRGTGLGYGYTF
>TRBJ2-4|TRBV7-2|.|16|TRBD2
TGTGCCAGCAGCGTCGGACTAGCGGGGACTAAAAACATTCAGTACTTC
CASSVGLAGTKNIQYF
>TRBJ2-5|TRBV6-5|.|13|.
TGTGCCAGCAGTTCACCGCTAAGAGAGACCCAGTACTTC
CASSSPLRETQYF
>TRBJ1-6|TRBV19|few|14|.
TGTGCCAGTAATAGGGGGTCCTATAATTCACCCCTCCACTTT
CASNRGSYNSPLHF
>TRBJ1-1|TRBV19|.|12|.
TGTGCCAGTAGCAGAATGAACACTGAAGCTTTCTTT
CASSRMNTEAFF
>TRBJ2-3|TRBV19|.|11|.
TGTGCCAGTATCGCGGGTGATACGCAGTATTTT
CASIAGDTQYF
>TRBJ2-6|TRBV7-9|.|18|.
TGTGCCAGTAGCTTAACGTCGGGGGTCGGCTCTGGGGCCAACGTCCTGACTTTC
CASSLTSGVGSGANVLTF
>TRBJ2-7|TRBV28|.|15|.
TGTGCCAGCAGTTTACTGCGAGGGGGCTCCTACGAGCAGTACTTC
CASSLLRGGSYEQYF
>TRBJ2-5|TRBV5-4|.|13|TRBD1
TGTGCCAGCAGGTTCACAGGGGGGGAGACCCAGTACTTC
CASRFTGGETQYF
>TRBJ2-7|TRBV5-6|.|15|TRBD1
TGTGCCAGCAGCATTCGGGACAGGGAATATCGCGAGCAGTACTTC
CASSIRDREYREQYF
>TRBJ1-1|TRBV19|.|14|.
TGTGCCAGTAGTAAGGGACTCTCTAACGCTGAAGCTTTCTTT
CASSKGLSNAEAFF
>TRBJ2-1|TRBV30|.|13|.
TGTGCCTGGAGAGCCCCAGCCTACAATGAGCAGTTCTTC
CAWRAPAYNEQFF
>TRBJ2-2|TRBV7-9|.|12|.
TGTGCCAGCAGCATTTACACCGGGGAGCTGTTTTTT
CASSIYTGELFF
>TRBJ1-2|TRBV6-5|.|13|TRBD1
TGTGCCAGCACCAGGGGGTACGAAGGCGGCTACACCTTC
CASTRGYEGGYTF
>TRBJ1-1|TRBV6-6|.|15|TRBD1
TGTGCCAGCAGTCTCAGACAGGGGGCATTCACTGAAGCTTTCTTT
CASSLRQGAFTEAFF
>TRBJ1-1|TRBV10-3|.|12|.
TGTGCCATCAGTACACTGAACACTGAAGCTTTCTTT
CAISTLNTEAFF